A single sample is the source of the 21 T cell receptor beta chains below, sequenced in a study of CD8 T cells in Susac syndrome. Reverse transcription used about 0.45 to 1 ug RNA and random hexamers. TCRdb ran MiXCR on the immunoSEQ multiplex PCR reads and lists one entry per CDR3 protein. The sample has approximately 190,000 distinct CDR3 sequences; 95% are singletons. Material: CD8+ T cells from PBMCs. The origin of the receptors is a human donor with Susac syndrome.

This rearrangement joins TRBV5-1 to TRBJ2-3, with D maybe TRBD1 (6 bases). The germline CDR1 and CDR2 sequences are SGHRS and YFSETQ. V shed 1 base and J shed 2 bases, with 11 bases lying between them. This CDR3 region has 15 residues. CDR3 sequence: CASSLSTGITDTQYF. DNA for the CDR3: TGCGCCAGCAGCTTGTCAACAGGGATCACAGATACGCAGTATTTT.

The chain joins TRBV18 to TRBJ2-7, with 9 bases that match TRBD1. The CDR3 runs to 14 residues. Trimming cost V 4 bases and J 2 bases; bases outside gene matches: 3. Per germline, CDR1 KGHSH and CDR2 LQKENI. In DNA, the CDR3 is TGTGCCAGCTCACATAGGGACAGGGCCTACGAGCAGTACTTC. Protein sequence: CASSHRDRAYEQYF. The entire variable domain, with the rest obtained from reference TRBV18 and TRBJ2-7, is as follows: NAGVMQNPRHLVRRRGQEARLRCSPMKGHSHVYWYRQLPEEGLKFMVYLQKENIIDESGMPKERFSAEFPKEGPSILRIQQVVRGDSAAYFCASSHRDRAYEQYFGPGTRLTVT.

The V call is TRBV28, the J call TRBJ2-3; D gene uncertain. The CDR3 contains 14 residues. Germline V gene sequence: CDR1 MDHEN, CDR2 SYDVKM. V was trimmed by 1 base and J by 6 bases, leaving 11 bases between them. CDR3 in amino acids: CASSLSKRSDTQYF. The CDR3 DNA is TGTGCCAGCAGTTTATCTAAACGGAGCGATACGCAGTATTTT.

The V call is TRBV5-1, the J call TRBJ2-3, with D tentatively TRBD2 (5 bases). Germline V CDR1 and CDR2: SGHRS, YFSETQ. CDR3 length equals 15 residues. V gave up 4 bases and J gave up 3 bases, with 15 bases separating them. The CDR3 loop is CASSPDYTSTDTQYF. The CDR3 nucleotides are TGCGCCAGCAGCCCCGACTATACCTCGACAGATACGCAGTATTTT.

The chain combines TRBV6-6 with TRBJ2-7, with 9 bases matching TRBD2. V lost 7 bases, J lost 5 bases, and 12 bases stayed unmatched. Germline V gives CDR1 MNHNY, CDR2 SVGAGI (reference sequence). The CDR3 is 15 amino acids. This CDR3 is CASTEGLAGRDEQYF. The CDR3, as DNA: TGTGCCAGCACCGAGGGCCTAGCGGGGAGGGACGAGCAGTACTTC.

The V call is TRBV12-3 or TRBV12-4, the J call TRBJ1-1; unclear D gene. The CDR3 contains 11 residues. V was shortened by 8 bases and J by 0 bases, with 4 bases between the two germline ends. CDR3 region: CASLMNTEAFF. CDR3 sequence (DNA): TGTGCCAGCCTTATGAACACTGAAGCTTTCTTT.

The chain has TRBV20-1 and TRBJ2-7; 7 bases are shared with TRBD1. V trimming: 6 bases; J trimming: 3 bases; junction bases outside the gene matches: 11. The CDR3 spans 14 residues. Germline V lookup: CDR1 DFQATT, CDR2 SNEGSKA (reference sequence). CDR3 sequence (DNA): TGCAGTGCCTCAGACAGGGACAATTTCTACGAGCAGTACTTC. It translates to CSASDRDNFYEQYF.

The chain recombines TRBV2 with TRBJ2-1; the D is unclear. CDR1 is SNHLY, CDR2 FYNNEI, per germline. This CDR3 region has 16 residues. V was pared by 5 bases and J by 10 bases, with 24 bases between. The chain's CDR3 is CASSIDSGSDLIEQFF. The CDR3 DNA follows: TGTGCCAGCAGTATAGACTCTGGGTCGGATCTAATCGAGCAGTTCTTC.

Details on this clonotype: A much larger clonotype is one base distant, so this may be a read error. The chain is built from TRBV5-6 and TRBJ2-3; D remains ambiguous. V lost 3 bases, J lost 2 bases, and 4 bases lay in between. Germline V gives CDR1 SGHDT, CDR2 YYEEEE. The CDR3 runs to 12 residues. CDR3 DNA: TGTGCCAGCAGCTCTACCACAGATACGCAGTATTTT. Translating gives CASSSTTDTQYF.

This rearrangement joins TRBV12-3 or TRBV12-4 to TRBJ2-1; 12 bases are shared with TRBD2. The CDR3 runs 15 residues. V lost 3 bases and J lost 10; bases outside the gene matches: 7. In DNA form, the CDR3 reads TGTGCCAGCAGTTTGCTAGCGGGAGGGCTAAGAGAGCAGTTCTTC. This gives the protein CASSLLAGGLREQFF.

The genes are TRBV30 and TRBJ2-7; D not certain. V lost 0 bases and J lost 4, with 10 bases in between. Germline CDR1 reads GTSNPN; CDR2 reads SVGIG (reference sequence). The CDR3 consists of 13 residues. CDR3 DNA: TGTGCCTGGAGTGTAATACAGCTTTACGAGCAGTACTTC. This translates into CAWSVIQLYEQYF. The full variable domain, with the rest looked up from reference TRBV30 and TRBJ2-7, is SQTIHQWPATLVQPVGSPLSLECTVEGTSNPNLYWYRQAAGRGLQLLFYSVGIGQISSEVPQNLSASRPQDRQFILSSKKLLLSDSGFYLCAWSVIQLYEQYFGPGTRLTVT.

As regards this clonotype: The junction departs from the called germline gene at one end, perhaps through a read error. This chain joins TRBV7-7 and TRBJ2-5, with TRBD2 matching over 11 bases. In germline, CDR1 is SSHAT, CDR2 FNYEAQ (reference sequence). The CDR3 runs 14 residues. The CDR3 sequence: CASSRTSGQETQYF. In nucleotides, the CDR3 is TGTGCTAGCAGCCGGACTAGCGGGCAAGAGACCCAGTACTTC.

The V gene is TRBV11-2, the J gene TRBJ2-2, with TRBD1 matching over 7 bases. V lost 1 base to trimming and J lost 5 bases; unmatched junction nucleotides: 7. CDR1 is SGHAT and CDR2 is FQNNGV in the germline V gene. CDR3 size: 16 residues. CDR3 sequence reads: CASSLVGQVVTGELFF. The DNA for the CDR3 is TGTGCCAGCAGCTTAGTCGGACAGGTCGTGACCGGGGAGCTGTTTTTT. The whole variable domain, remainder taken from reference TRBV11-2 and TRBJ2-2, is EAGVAQSPRYKIIEKRQSVAFWCNPISGHATLYWYQQILGQGPKLLIQFQNNGVVDDSQLPKDRFSAERLKGVDSTLKIQPAKLEDSAVYLCASSLVGQVVTGELFFGEGSRLTVL.

Only a few counts were recorded for this clonotype. V usage is TRBV30 and J usage is TRBJ2-7; 7 bases fit TRBD1. The CDR3 runs 12 residues. Trimming at V came to 0 bases and at J to 6 bases, leaving 2 bases not matched to a gene. Germline V lookup: CDR1 GTSNPN, CDR2 SVGIG (reference sequence). The CDR3 DNA sequence: TGTGCCTGGAGTGTAGGGGGCTCCGAGCAGTACTTC. This encodes CAWSVGGSEQYF.

The chain couples TRBV30 to TRBJ1-5; 7 bases map to TRBD1. This CDR3 spans 13 amino acids. V trimming: 4 bases; J trimming: 4 bases; junction bases outside the gene matches: 4. Per the germline V gene, CDR1 is GTSNPN and CDR2 is SVGIG (reference sequence). The CDR3: CAWTRTGNQPQHF. Here the CDR3 DNA reads TGTGCCTGGACCCGGACAGGTAATCAGCCCCAGCATTTT. Using reference TRBV30 and TRBJ1-5 for the parts outside the CDR3, the full variable domain is SQTIHQWPATLVQPVGSPLSLECTVEGTSNPNLYWYRQAAGRGLQLLFYSVGIGQISSEVPQNLSASRPQDRQFILSSKKLLLSDSGFYLCAWTRTGNQPQHFGDGTRLSIL.

The chain links TRBV12-3 or TRBV12-4 to TRBJ2-1; D is possibly TRBD1 (5 bases). V lost 2 bases and J lost 2, with 10 bases in between. The CDR3 is made up of 15 amino acids. CDR3 coding DNA: TGTGCCAGCAGTTTAACCAGGGTTACCTACAATGAGCAGTTCTTC. This translates into CASSLTRVTYNEQFF.

The chain combines TRBV13 with TRBJ2-7; 8 bases are shared with TRBD2. The V gene's germline CDR1 is PRHDT and CDR2 FYEKMQ (reference sequence). CDR3 size: 14 residues. Trimming at V came to 4 bases and at J to 6 bases, leaving 8 bases not matched to a gene. CDR3 region: CASSSGTRASEQYF. CDR3 sequence (DNA): TGTGCCAGCAGCTCCGGGACTAGGGCTTCCGAGCAGTACTTC.

The chain has TRBV28 and TRBJ2-7; D may match TRBD1 or TRBD2 (5 bases each). Germline CDR1 is MDHEN and CDR2 is SYDVKM. V lost 6 bases, J lost 6 bases, and 15 bases lay in between. The CDR3 consists of 13 residues. Written as DNA, the CDR3 is TGTGCCAGCAGGGGAGTCGCCCAGGGCGAGCAGTACTTC. Its protein is CASRGVAQGEQYF.

The chain uses TRBV4-1 and TRBJ2-4; D unresolved. This CDR3 contains 13 residues. The germline gives CDR1 MGHRA, CDR2 YSYEKL. V dropped 3 bases and J dropped 4 bases, with 7 bases sitting between them. CDR3 in amino acids: CASSHDIKNIQYF. CDR3 nucleotides: TGCGCCAGCAGCCACGACATTAAAAACATTCAGTACTTC.

V is TRBV19 and J is TRBJ2-7; unclear D gene. Germline CDR1 is LNHDA and CDR2 is SQIVND (reference sequence). This CDR3 spans 14 amino acids. Trimming removed 4 bases at V and 3 bases at J, with 13 bases between. This CDR3 reads CASSRSAKYYEQYF. For the CDR3, the DNA is TGTGCCAGTAGTAGGTCGGCTAAATACTACGAGCAGTACTTC.

The chain is built from TRBV20-1 and TRBJ2-5; TRBD1 aligns across 10 bases. Trimming cost V 6 bases and J 5 bases; bases outside gene matches: 9. The CDR3 consists of 14 residues. Germline V CDR1 and CDR2: DFQATT, SNEGSKA (reference sequence). Written as DNA, the CDR3 is TGCAGTGCGACAGGGGGCGCCGGGGAGGAGACCCAGTACTTC. Encoded protein: CSATGGAGEETQYF.